These 30 T cell receptor beta chains were all obtained from the same sample, sequenced in a study of OX40 agonist ivuxolimab in advanced cancers. The data were produced by immunoSEQ multiplex PCR, yet TCRdb's version contains in-frame clones alone and is incomplete. The data hold approximately 18,000 clones, with approximately 80% observed a single time. Sequenced material: CD4+ or CD8+ T cells sorted from blood, taken in a trial of the OX40 agonist ivuxolimab. The receptor source for this set is an adult with an advanced solid tumor such as melanoma, head and neck, liver or kidney cancer.

This rearrangement joins TRBV4-1 to TRBJ2-7; D is undetermined. The CDR3 contains 17 residues. The V end lost 2 bases, the J end lost 3 bases, and 20 bases lay between the germline ends. Per the germline V gene, CDR1 is MGHRA and CDR2 is YSYEKL. For the CDR3, the DNA is TGCGCCAGCAGCCAATACGAGGCAGGAGATCGAGGCTACGAGCAGTACTTC. Translating it yields CASSQYEAGDRGYEQYF.

This clone was picked up one time. V usage is TRBV7-9 and J usage is TRBJ2-1; D is perhaps TRBD1 or TRBD2 (6 bases each). Per germline, CDR1 SEHNR and CDR2 FQNEAQ (reference sequence). CDR3 length: 11 amino acids. V was shortened by 5 bases and J by 12 bases, with 11 bases between the two germline ends. The CDR3 bases are TGTGCCAGCAGCCTACAGGGAGGGCAGTTCTTC. Its translation is CASSLQGGQFF.

This clone has just one count. This sequence joins TRBV4-3 and TRBJ2-7, with D unclear. Trimming stripped 1 base from V and 0 bases from J, with 7 bases between. Germline loops: CDR1 LGHNA, CDR2 YSLEER. This CDR3 is 14 amino acids long. The DNA for the CDR3 is TGCGCCAGCAGCCAAGCCGCATTCTCCTACGAGCAGTACTTC. Its translation: CASSQAAFSYEQYF.

CDR3 nucleotide sequence: TGTGCCAGCAGTTCTTCAGCAGCGGGAGGTGAGCAGTACTTC. Translating it yields CASSSSAAGGEQYF. The rearrangement joins TRBV28 to TRBJ2-7, with 9 bases that match TRBD2. The CDR3 covers 14 residues. The germline V gene has CDR1 MDHEN and CDR2 SYDVKM. After removal of 4 bases from V and 7 bases from J, the junction contained 8 bases not matched to a gene.

The count of this clone is one. The chain employs TRBV11-2 and TRBJ2-7; D might be TRBD1 (5 bases). Trimming took off 5 bases at V and 3 bases at J, with 14 bases between the two ends. Germline CDR1 and CDR2: SGHAT and FQNNGV. The CDR3 contains 14 residues. The CDR3 protein is CASSVSGPFYEQYF. The CDR3 DNA follows: TGTGCCAGCAGCGTATCAGGGCCCTTCTACGAGCAGTACTTC.

CDR3 DNA sequence: TGTGCCAGCAGCCCAGAGACGGGTACGCAGTATTTT. Translation gives CASSPETGTQYF. V usage is TRBV7-9 and J usage is TRBJ2-3; no definite D call. The CDR3 is made up of 12 amino acids. Trimming cost V 5 bases and J 8 bases, with 11 bases left between them. CDR1 and CDR2 from the germline V gene are SEHNR and FQNEAQ (reference sequence). Full variable domain (outside the CDR3, taken from reference TRBV7-9 and TRBJ2-3): DTGVSQNPRHKITKRGQNVTFRCDPISEHNRLYWYRQTLGQGPEFLTYFQNEAQLEKSRLLSDRFSAERPKGSFSTLEIQRTEQGDSAMYLCASSPETGTQYFGPGTRLTVL.

The chain recombines TRBV14 with TRBJ1-1; possible D gene TRBD1, 5 bases. Germline-derived CDR1 and CDR2 are SGHDN and FVKESK. This CDR3 comprises 13 residues. Trimming pared 2 bases from V and 6 bases from J, leaving 10 bases between. The CDR3 DNA follows: TGTGCCAGCAGCCAATGGGACCACCCTGAAGCTTTCTTT. Residues: CASSQWDHPEAFF.

The chain carries TRBV19 and TRBJ2-6; D gene uncertain. V lost 5 bases, J lost 5 bases, and 16 bases lay in between. This CDR3 comprises 16 residues. Germline V CDR1 and CDR2: LNHDA, SQIVND (reference sequence). For the CDR3, the DNA is TGTGCCAGTAGTGCAGAATCACAAAGTCGGGCCAACGTCCTGACTTTC. This codes for CASSAESQSRANVLTF. The variable domain in full, completed from reference TRBV19 and TRBJ2-6, reads DGGITQSPKYLFRKEGQNVTLSCEQNLNHDAMYWYRQDPGQGLRLIYYSQIVNDFQKGDIAEGYSVSREKKESFPLTVTSAQKNPTAFYLCASSAESQSRANVLTFGAGSRLTVL.

This chain joins TRBV6-5 and TRBJ2-3; 11 bases are a match to TRBD2. Germline V gives CDR1 MNHEY, CDR2 SVGAGI. Trimming cost V 0 bases and J 5 bases; bases outside gene matches: 4. This CDR3 has 16 amino acids. The chain's CDR3 is CASSYSSLAGGDTQYF. The CDR3 bases are TGTGCCAGCAGTTACTCGAGTCTAGCGGGGGGAGATACGCAGTATTTT.

V is TRBV10-2 and J is TRBJ2-7; the match to TRBD2 covers 16 bases. There are 17 residues in the CDR3. The germline V gene encodes CDR1 WSHSY and CDR2 SAAADI. The V segment lost 5 bases and the J segment 4 bases; nucleotides outside the gene matches: 8. The CDR3 DNA sequence: TGCGCCAGCAGTCTGGGACTAGCGGGGGGGACCCTTTACGAGCAGTACTTC. Translation: CASSLGLAGGTLYEQYF.

The rearrangement uses TRBV11-2 and TRBJ2-1; D not certain. V lost 5 bases to trimming and J lost 0 bases, with 17 bases between them. CDR3 length: 17 amino acids. Germline V gene lookup returns CDR1 SGHAT and CDR2 FQNNGV. The CDR3 DNA reads as TGTGCCAGCAGCCCCCGTCCCGGAACGAGCTCCTACAATGAGCAGTTCTTC. As protein: CASSPRPGTSSYNEQFF.

The table lists this clone with a count of one. V gene TRBV2 combines with J gene TRBJ2-7; D perhaps matches TRBD2 (6 bases). Germline CDR1 SNHLY, CDR2 FYNNEI. The CDR3 is made up of 15 amino acids. V dropped 5 bases and J dropped 3 bases, with 17 bases sitting between them. The CDR3 spells CASSPLGGKIYEQYF. In DNA form, the CDR3 reads TGTGCCAGCAGTCCCCTCGGCGGGAAGATCTACGAGCAGTACTTC.

This clone came up a few times. V usage is TRBV6-5 and J usage is TRBJ1-4, with D possibly TRBD1 on 5 matching bases. V was shortened by 6 bases and J by 8 bases, with 19 bases between the two germline ends. Germline-derived CDR1 and CDR2 are MNHEY and SVGAGI. There are 15 residues in the CDR3. The CDR3 spells CASSPTLGGREKLFF. The CDR3 DNA is TGTGCCAGCAGCCCCACGTTGGGGGGAAGGGAAAAACTGTTTTTT.

The chain recombines TRBV5-1 with TRBJ2-5, with D unresolved. Trimming took off 4 bases at V and 3 bases at J, with 13 bases between the two ends. The germline CDR1 and CDR2 sequences are SGHRS and YFSETQ. This CDR3 comprises 14 residues. CDR3 coding DNA: TGCGCCAGCAGCAGCGCCGGGTCGAAAGAGACCCAGTACTTC. Translating gives CASSSAGSKETQYF.

The chain has TRBV6-6 and TRBJ1-3, with TRBD1 identical over 7 bases. V was clipped by 5 bases and J by 4 bases; unmatched bases: 5. Germline values: CDR1 MNHNY, CDR2 SVGAGI (reference sequence). The CDR3 runs to 14 residues. CDR3 loop: CASSPTTGGNTIYF. In DNA, the CDR3 is TGTGCCAGCAGTCCCACGACAGGGGGAAACACCATATATTTT.

The CDR3 sequence: CASSLLSSFSYEQYF. The CDR3 DNA reads as TGTGCCAGCAGTTTATTGTCCTCTTTTTCATACGAGCAGTACTTC. The chain recombines TRBV28 with TRBJ2-7; D is undetermined. The CDR3 extends over 15 amino acids. Trimming shortened V by 1 base and J by 4 bases, and 14 bases separated the two germline ends. CDR1 and CDR2 (germline): MDHEN, SYDVKM.

The CDR3 DNA is TGTGCCAGCTCAGCCGGGACAGGGGTGAGAGAGACCCAGTACTTC. Its protein is CASSAGTGVRETQYF. The chain uses TRBV18 and TRBJ2-5; TRBD1 matches 10 bases. CDR3 length equals 15 residues. Germline CDR1 is KGHSH and CDR2 is LQKENI. V gave up 5 bases and J gave up 4 bases; unmatched junction bases: 7.

V and J are TRBV11-2 and TRBJ2-2, with TRBD2 matching over 7 bases. V lost 4 bases to trimming and J lost 6 bases; unmatched junction nucleotides: 5. The germline V gene encodes CDR1 SGHAT and CDR2 FQNNGV. The CDR3 length is 14 residues. The CDR3 DNA reads as TGTGCCAGCAGCTCAGCGGGATCCGCCGGGGAGCTGTTTTTT. As protein: CASSSAGSAGELFF.

The genes are TRBV10-3 and TRBJ1-6; D is perhaps TRBD1 (6 bases). In germline, CDR1 is ENHRY, CDR2 SYGVKD. Trimming shortened V by 6 bases and J by 9 bases, and 12 bases separated the two germline ends. This CDR3 region has 13 residues. The CDR3 region has the DNA TGTGCCATCAGGGACAGTCAGAGTTCACCCCTCCACTTT. Residues: CAIRDSQSSPLHF.

V usage is TRBV27 and J usage is TRBJ2-7; D is possibly TRBD1 (6 bases). Germline CDR1 reads MNHEY; CDR2 reads SMNVEV (reference sequence). This CDR3 comprises 12 residues. The ends were cut back, 4 bases at V and 4 bases at J, with 8 bases in the middle. The CDR3 protein is CASSSQGYEQYF. CDR3 DNA: TGTGCCAGCAGTTCGCAGGGGTACGAGCAGTACTTC.

The chain recombines TRBV5-5 with TRBJ2-7; D uncertain. V was clipped by 0 bases and J by 2 bases, with 12 bases between them. This CDR3 is built from 15 residues. Germline V gene data show CDR1 as SGHKS and CDR2 as YYEKEE (reference sequence). The CDR3, as DNA: TGTGCCAGCAGCTTGGGGCTCCTTGGACCCTACGAGCAGTACTTC. Its translation is CASSLGLLGPYEQYF.

CDR3 loop: CASSLTLLNEKLFF. CDR3 nucleotide sequence: TGTGCCAGCAGCCTGACACTGCTTAATGAAAAACTGTTTTTT. The chain joins TRBV6-1 to TRBJ1-4; D is unclear. Germline V CDR1 and CDR2: MNHNS, SASEGT. This CDR3 has 14 residues. The ends were cut back, 6 bases at V and 4 bases at J, with 12 bases in the middle.

The chain carries TRBV5-4 and TRBJ1-1; 7 nucleotides line up with TRBD1. The CDR3 covers 15 residues. The germline CDR1 and CDR2 sequences are SGHNT and YYREEE (reference sequence). The V gene end was trimmed by 0 bases and the J gene end by 3 bases; junction bases not matched to a gene: 5. The DNA for the CDR3 is TGTGCCAGCAGCTTGGATAGGACAGGAGACACTGAAGCTTTCTTT. Its protein is CASSLDRTGDTEAFF.

The chain links TRBV9 to TRBJ2-7; TRBD2 aligns across 11 bases. This CDR3 has 15 amino acids. The trim removed 2 bases at V and 2 bases at J, leaving 3 bases unmatched. Per germline, CDR1 SGDLS and CDR2 YYNGEE. Here the CDR3 reads CASSVTSGTTYEQYF. The CDR3, as DNA: TGTGCCAGCAGCGTGACTAGCGGGACCACCTACGAGCAGTACTTC.

This chain joins TRBV7-3 and TRBJ1-3; D may be TRBD1 (6 bases). The length of the CDR3 is 15 residues. Trimming took 3 bases from V and 2 from J, leaving 11 bases between them. From germline, CDR1 is SGHTA and CDR2 FQGTGA. As DNA, the CDR3 is TGTGCCAGCAGCTTCCTCAGGGGCCCTGGAAACACCATATATTTT. This encodes CASSFLRGPGNTIYF.

The chain joins TRBV4-1 to TRBJ1-1, with D uncertain. Deletions cut 1 base from V and 4 bases from J, with 10 bases between. The CDR3 runs to 14 residues. Looked up from germline, CDR1 is MGHRA and CDR2 is YSYEKL. The CDR3 loop reads CASSQVVSGTEAFF. Written as DNA, the CDR3 is TGCGCCAGCAGCCAAGTAGTCAGCGGCACTGAAGCTTTCTTT.

The V call is TRBV27, the J call TRBJ2-7; no clear D. The ends were cut back, 7 bases at V and 2 bases at J, with 12 bases in the middle. This CDR3 contains 13 residues. Germline-derived CDR1 and CDR2 are MNHEY and SMNVEV (reference sequence). CDR3 protein: CASTSSKAYEQYF. The CDR3 nucleotides read TGTGCCAGCACTTCGTCTAAGGCCTACGAGCAGTACTTC.

The genes are TRBV9 and TRBJ1-2; 10 bases line up with TRBD1. The V and J ends lost 4 bases and 2 bases, in that order; junction bases with no gene match: 8. Per the germline V gene, CDR1 is SGDLS and CDR2 is YYNGEE. CDR3 size: 16 residues. This chain's CDR3 is CASSSGQGIGNYGYTF. The CDR3, as DNA: TGTGCCAGCAGCTCGGGACAGGGGATTGGGAACTATGGCTACACCTTC.

The chain employs TRBV5-1 and TRBJ1-4; D not certain. Germline V lookup: CDR1 SGHRS, CDR2 YFSETQ. The CDR3 sequence is 15 residues long. The V end was cut by 4 bases, the J end by 0 bases, with 10 bases between. This chain's CDR3 is CASSPGGSTNEKLFF. As DNA, the CDR3 is TGCGCCAGCAGCCCGGGAGGATCAACTAATGAAAAACTGTTTTTT.

The V and J genes are TRBV5-5 and TRBJ2-5; 8 bases are shared with TRBD2. Unmatched junction bases numbered 8, after V lost 2 bases and J lost 5 bases. The CDR3 runs 15 residues. CDR1 and CDR2 (germline): SGHKS, YYEKEE (reference sequence). The CDR3 bases are TGTGCCAGCAGCTTCTCAAGCGGGAGCTGGGAGACCCAGTACTTC. Translating it yields CASSFSSGSWETQYF.